These 32 T cell receptor beta chains came from one sample sequenced in a study of sequential checkpoint blockade in melanoma. Stated treatment: randomized to nivolumab then ipilimumab (arm A) or the reverse (arm B). Sequenced by immunoSEQ multiplex PCR; TCRdb stores in-frame clones only, minus some. The repertoire has about 37,000 clones, 30% to 40% of them found once; the top ten carry 1.5% to 2%. Sequenced material: tumor tissue (inferred from file names), taken from a patient given nivolumab and ipilimumab in sequence. The receptors originated from a human donor with melanoma.

This clone was seen more than once but under ten times. V and J are TRBV6-8 and TRBJ1-4; D is ambiguous. CDR3 length: 12 amino acids. With 5 bases removed from V and 4 bases from J, the gap between germline ends came to 5 bases. Germline values: CDR1 MNHGY, CDR2 SAAAGT. DNA for the CDR3: TGTGCCAGCAGTGGGAATAATGAAAAACTGTTTTTT. This gives the protein CASSGNNEKLFF.

This chain connects TRBV5-1 to TRBJ2-7; TRBD1 is a possible D gene (5 bases). The V and J ends lost 0 bases and 2 bases respectively, with 12 bases between them. Per germline, CDR1 SGHRS and CDR2 YFSETQ. The CDR3 is 15 residues long. Written as DNA, the CDR3 is TGCGCCAGCAGCTTGGTTGCAGGGATACCCTACGAGCAGTACTTC. Translated, it gives CASSLVAGIPYEQYF. Full variable domain (outside the CDR3, taken from reference TRBV5-1 and TRBJ2-7): KAGVTQTPRYLIKTRGQQVTLSCSPISGHRSVSWYQQTPGQGLQFLFEYFSETQRNKGNFPGRFSGRQFSNSRSEMNVSTLELGDSALYLCASSLVAGIPYEQYFGPGTRLTVT.

A few counts support this clone. The V gene is TRBV11-3, the J gene TRBJ1-3; no clear D. With 1 base removed from V and 1 base from J, the gap between germline ends came to 11 bases. Germline CDR1 is SGHNT and CDR2 is YENEEA. The CDR3 sequence is 16 residues long. CDR3 residues: CASSLVKTLSGNTIYF. The CDR3 DNA reads as TGTGCCAGCAGCTTAGTTAAGACATTATCTGGAAACACCATATATTTT. Variable domain in full (rest from reference TRBV11-3 and TRBJ1-3): EAGVVQSPRYKIIEKKQPVAFWCNPISGHNTLYWYLQNLGQGPELLIRYENEEAVDDSQLPKDRFSAERLKGVDSTLKIQPAELGDSAVYLCASSLVKTLSGNTIYFGEGSWLTVV.

This clone was seen a few times. This chain uses TRBV6-8 with TRBJ1-1, with 7 bases aligning to TRBD1. This CDR3 region has 14 residues. Germline V CDR1 and CDR2: MNHGY, SAAAGT. Trimming removed 10 bases from V and 0 bases from J; junction bases left unmatched: 8. CDR3 in amino acids: CAITEGQLNTEAFF. In DNA form, the CDR3 reads TGTGCCATCACCGAGGGACAGCTGAACACTGAAGCTTTCTTT.

In this sample, this clone turned up a few times. This rearrangement joins TRBV6-8 to TRBJ2-7; D uncertain. The CDR3 length is 13 residues. V was clipped by 0 bases and J by 6 bases, with 9 bases between them. CDR1 and CDR2 from the germline V gene are MNHGY and SAAAGT. The CDR3 DNA reads TGTGCCAGCAGTTACTCCCAGCCTCGCGAGCAGTACTTC. This codes for CASSYSQPREQYF.

This clone occurred once. J is TRBJ2-5 and V is TRBV5-1, with TRBD1 matching over 11 bases. CDR3 size: 15 residues. Trimming at V came to 4 bases and at J to 2 bases, leaving 4 bases not matched to a gene. Germline assignment: CDR1 SGHRS and CDR2 YFSETQ. Here the CDR3 reads CASSVGTGGQETQYF. The CDR3 DNA sequence: TGCGCCAGCAGCGTGGGGACAGGGGGGCAAGAGACCCAGTACTTC. The full variable domain, its missing parts supplied by reference TRBV5-1 and TRBJ2-5, is KAGVTQTPRYLIKTRGQQVTLSCSPISGHRSVSWYQQTPGQGLQFLFEYFSETQRNKGNFPGRFSGRQFSNSRSEMNVSTLELGDSALYLCASSVGTGGQETQYFGPGTRLLVL.

This clone was detected a few times. The chain couples TRBV7-6 to TRBJ1-4; 8 bases line up with TRBD1. The CDR3 spans 17 residues. Germline CDR1 is SGHVS and CDR2 is FNYEAQ. V dropped 5 bases and J dropped 0; count of bases not matched to a gene: 8. The CDR3 protein is CASSPRDRSATNEKLFF. As DNA, the CDR3 is TGTGCCAGCAGCCCTAGGGACAGGTCGGCAACTAATGAAAAACTGTTTTTT.

V and J are TRBV9 and TRBJ2-2; TRBD2 matches 10 bases. This CDR3 comprises 17 residues. The V gene end was trimmed by 0 bases and the J gene end by 5 bases; junction bases not matched to a gene: 7. Per germline, CDR1 SGDLS and CDR2 YYNGEE. In DNA form, the CDR3 reads TGTGCCAGCAGCGTAGCGGCTAGCGGGAGTCGGACCGGGGAGCTGTTTTTT. It encodes CASSVAASGSRTGELFF.

This sequence joins TRBV28 and TRBJ1-5; TRBD1 matches at 7 bases. Germline V gives CDR1 MDHEN, CDR2 SYDVKM. The length of the CDR3 is 14 residues. V was clipped by 5 bases and J by 6 bases; unmatched bases: 7. The DNA for the CDR3 is TGTGCCAGCAGTATGACAGGGCCGGGTCAGCCCCAGCATTTT. Translating it yields CASSMTGPGQPQHF.

CDR3 DNA: TGTGCCAGCAGTTTCCCAGTCGGTGTGCACTACGAGCAGTACTTC. Protein product: CASSFPVGVHYEQYF. The chain is built from TRBV28 and TRBJ2-7; D not certain. V dropped 3 bases and J dropped 3 bases, with 15 bases sitting between them. The CDR3 contains 15 residues. Germline loops: CDR1 MDHEN, CDR2 SYDVKM.

V gene TRBV19 combines with J gene TRBJ1-1, with D perhaps matching TRBD1 (5 bases). The germline gives CDR1 LNHDA, CDR2 SQIVND (reference sequence). This CDR3 has 14 residues. V lost 3 bases, J lost 1 base, and 9 bases lay in between. Here the CDR3 reads CASSISGGNTEAFF. The CDR3 DNA sequence: TGTGCCAGTAGTATTTCTGGGGGGAACACTGAAGCTTTCTTT. The variable domain in full, with the rest retrieved from reference TRBV19 and TRBJ1-1, is DGGITQSPKYLFRKEGQNVTLSCEQNLNHDAMYWYRQDPGQGLRLIYYSQIVNDFQKGDIAEGYSVSREKKESFPLTVTSAQKNPTAFYLCASSISGGNTEAFFGQGTRLTVV.

This clone was picked up a small number of times. The J gene is TRBJ1-1, the V gene TRBV28, with D tentatively TRBD1 (5 bases). V was cut by 4 bases and J by 4 bases, with 16 bases left in between. Germline CDR1 and CDR2: MDHEN and SYDVKM. The CDR3 length is 15 residues. CDR3 sequence: CASSSLAGTATEAFF. The CDR3 bases are TGTGCCAGCAGTTCCCTAGCAGGGACCGCCACTGAAGCTTTCTTT.

CDR3 loop: CASGFGQLWGTEAFF. As DNA, the CDR3 is TGTGCTAGTGGTTTCGGACAGCTCTGGGGCACTGAAGCTTTCTTT. This rearrangement joins TRBV12-5 to TRBJ1-1; TRBD1 is a possible D gene (6 bases). Germline V gene sequence: CDR1 LGHNT, CDR2 FRNRAP. This CDR3 is built from 15 residues. V shed 3 bases and J shed 4 bases, with 15 bases lying between them.

J is TRBJ2-3 and V is TRBV29-1, with 10 bases lining up with TRBD2. Germline trimming cut 1 base from V and 2 bases from J; bases unmatched to any gene: 3. From germline, CDR1 is SQVTM and CDR2 ANQGSEA. This CDR3 has 15 amino acids. This chain's CDR3 is CSVEASGGVTDTQYF. The CDR3 nucleotides read TGCAGCGTTGAAGCGAGCGGGGGGGTCACAGATACGCAGTATTTT.

The rearrangement uses TRBV28 and TRBJ2-3; D not resolved. CDR1 and CDR2 (germline): MDHEN, SYDVKM. CDR3 size: 13 residues. The V end lost 6 bases, the J end lost 0 bases, and 7 bases lay between the germline ends. CDR3 loop: CASRSHSTDTQYF. In DNA form, the CDR3 reads TGTGCCAGCAGGTCGCATAGCACAGATACGCAGTATTTT.

V and J are TRBV9 and TRBJ1-4; D not certain. CDR3 size: 12 residues. Looked up from germline, CDR1 is SGDLS and CDR2 is YYNGEE. Trimming removed 5 bases at V and 7 bases at J, with 9 bases between. Here the CDR3 DNA reads TGTGCCAGCAGGAAAGATGGTGAAAAACTGTTTTTT. This sequence encodes CASRKDGEKLFF.

This clone has a single count. The V and J genes are TRBV19 and TRBJ2-3, with 8 bases fitting TRBD2. In germline, CDR1 is LNHDA, CDR2 SQIVND (reference sequence). The V segment lost 9 bases and the J segment 1 base; nucleotides outside the gene matches: 12. The CDR3 is made up of 16 amino acids. DNA for the CDR3: TGTGCCAGCCAGCCGTTGGGACTAGAGGGCACAGATACGCAGTATTTT. This codes for CASQPLGLEGTDTQYF. Combining the CDR3 with reference TRBV19 and TRBJ2-3 gives the whole variable domain DGGITQSPKYLFRKEGQNVTLSCEQNLNHDAMYWYRQDPGQGLRLIYYSQIVNDFQKGDIAEGYSVSREKKESFPLTVTSAQKNPTAFYLCASQPLGLEGTDTQYFGPGTRLTVL.

This clone was seen once. Other nucleotide sequences in the sample specify the same CDR3. The chain links TRBV19 to TRBJ2-7, with D uncertain. The CDR3 is made up of 14 amino acids. The V end lost 5 bases, the J end lost 1 base, and 12 bases lay between the germline ends. Germline CDR1 reads LNHDA; CDR2 reads SQIVND (reference sequence). CDR3 sequence: CASSSRTNSYEQYF. CDR3 coding DNA: TGTGCCAGTAGTTCTCGGACGAATTCCTACGAGCAGTACTTC.

The chain employs TRBV6-7 and TRBJ2-7; unclear D gene. TRBV6-7 is given ORF status, its function remaining uncertain. The CDR3 totals 12 residues. Trimming removed 2 bases from V and 4 bases from J, with 6 bases in between. CDR3 nucleotide sequence: TGTGCCAGCAGTTACGGGATGTACGAGCAGTACTTC. This gives the protein CASSYGMYEQYF.

This clone turned up a few times. The rearrangement joins TRBV6-8 to TRBJ1-6, with D perhaps TRBD1 (5 bases). V was clipped by 2 bases and J by 7 bases, with 21 bases between them. The germline V gene encodes CDR1 MNHGY and CDR2 SAAAGT. CDR3 size: 18 residues. The CDR3 DNA reads TGTGCCAGCAGTTACCTCCGGGACTCCGGAGGTTACAATTCACCCCTCCACTTT. Amino acid sequence: CASSYLRDSGGYNSPLHF.

The chain employs TRBV19 and TRBJ1-1, with D maybe TRBD1 (6 bases). This CDR3 is built from 11 residues. V was trimmed by 5 bases and J by 6 bases, leaving 7 bases between them. CDR1 and CDR2 (germline): LNHDA, SQIVND (reference sequence). CDR3 in DNA: TGTGCCAGTAGTTCAGGGGCTGAAGCTTTCTTT. Its translation is CASSSGAEAFF.

This clone was seen a few times. V is TRBV6-8 and J is TRBJ1-3; D perhaps matches TRBD1 (6 bases). The CDR3 has 18 residues. V lost 8 bases and J lost 1, with 24 bases in between. Germline V lookup: CDR1 MNHGY, CDR2 SAAAGT. The DNA for the CDR3 is TGTGCCAGCCGGGACCTGAAGGAACGGGACACATCTGGAAACACCATATATTTT. Translated, it gives CASRDLKERDTSGNTIYF.

The rearrangement uses TRBV5-1 and TRBJ2-1; 8 bases are a match to TRBD2. This CDR3 has 15 residues. Germline V gene data show CDR1 as SGHRS and CDR2 as YFSETQ. With 0 bases clipped from V and 9 bases from J, the junction kept 8 bases outside the gene matches. DNA of the CDR3: TGCGCCAGCAGCTTGGCCGGGACTAGTATACGTGAGCAGTTCTTC. It yields the protein CASSLAGTSIREQFF.

This clone came up a few times. The rearrangement joins TRBV28 to TRBJ1-2; 9 positions agree with TRBD1. The CDR3 loop spans 14 amino acids. Germline V gene sequence: CDR1 MDHEN, CDR2 SYDVKM. Losses at the gene ends were 6 bases for V and 2 bases for J; bases not matched to a gene: 4. This CDR3 reads CASRSTGGNYGYTF. The CDR3 DNA follows: TGTGCCAGCAGGTCAACAGGGGGCAACTATGGCTACACCTTC.

This clone was seen once. The chain links TRBV18 to TRBJ2-1; 8 bases are shared with TRBD1. Germline V gene sequence: CDR1 KGHSH, CDR2 LQKENI. Losses at the gene ends were 3 bases for V and 0 bases for J; bases not matched to a gene: 1. This CDR3 region has 15 residues. The CDR3 sequence: CASSPGTGSYNEQFF. The CDR3 DNA sequence: TGTGCCAGCTCACCGGGGACAGGCTCCTACAATGAGCAGTTCTTC.

This chain uses TRBV9 with TRBJ2-7; 8 bases line up with TRBD2. This CDR3 is built from 15 residues. Trimming removed 5 bases from V and 4 bases from J; junction bases left unmatched: 11. Germline V gene data show CDR1 as SGDLS and CDR2 as YYNGEE. This chain's CDR3 is CASSEVAGKVYEQYF. As DNA, the CDR3 is TGTGCCAGCAGTGAGGTAGCGGGAAAGGTATACGAGCAGTACTTC. The variable domain in full, with the rest retrieved from reference TRBV9 and TRBJ2-7, is DSGVTQTPKHLITATGQRVTLRCSPRSGDLSVYWYQQSLDQGLQFLIQYYNGEERAKGNILERFSAQQFPDLHSELNLSSLELGDSALYFCASSEVAGKVYEQYFGPGTRLTVT.

This clone was seen a few times. The rearrangement links TRBV11-3 to TRBJ2-1; 8 bases map to TRBD2. The length of the CDR3 is 14 residues. V gave up 6 bases and J gave up 8 bases; unmatched junction bases: 9. Germline V gives CDR1 SGHNT, CDR2 YENEEA. CDR3 sequence reads: CASSREGSFDEQFF. CDR3 coding DNA: TGTGCCAGCAGTCGGGAGGGCAGTTTTGATGAGCAGTTCTTC.

This chain uses TRBV19 with TRBJ2-3; 10 bases are shared with TRBD1. CDR1 and CDR2 from the germline V gene are LNHDA and SQIVND (reference sequence). The CDR3 contains 19 residues. The ends lost 0 bases at V and 2 bases at J; junction bases unmatched: 11. CDR3 in amino acids: CASSIEETGQGIVTDTQYF. CDR3 nucleotide sequence: TGTGCCAGTAGTATAGAGGAGACGGGACAGGGGATAGTCACAGATACGCAGTATTTT.

The chain links TRBV19 to TRBJ2-3; D may correspond to TRBD1 or TRBD2 (7 bases each). This CDR3 region has 14 residues. CDR1 is LNHDA and CDR2 is SQIVND in the germline V gene (reference sequence). V was shortened by 9 bases and J by 5 bases, with 18 bases between the two germline ends. The chain's CDR3 is CASDRGLAVDTQYF. The DNA of the CDR3 is TGTGCCAGCGATAGGGGGCTAGCGGTAGATACGCAGTATTTT.

The chain couples TRBV11-3 to TRBJ2-5, with a weak D call TRBD2 (7 bases). Germline loops: CDR1 SGHNT, CDR2 YENEEA. This CDR3 contains 14 residues. Trimming left V 5 bases short and J 10 bases short, with 20 bases between. The CDR3 region has the DNA TGTGCCAGCAGCCCCCTAGGGAGGGGGAGTAGCCAGTACTTC. Translated: CASSPLGRGSSQYF. Looking up the rest from reference TRBV11-3 and TRBJ2-5 gives the full variable domain: EAGVVQSPRYKIIEKKQPVAFWCNPISGHNTLYWYLQNLGQGPELLIRYENEEAVDDSQLPKDRFSAERLKGVDSTLKIQPAELGDSAVYLCASSPLGRGSSQYFGPGTRLLVL.

The rearrangement links TRBV30 to TRBJ1-1; no clear D gene. The germline V gene encodes CDR1 GTSNPN and CDR2 SVGIG (reference sequence). Trimming took 2 bases from V and 3 from J, leaving 7 bases between them. This CDR3 comprises 12 residues. The CDR3 nucleotides read TGTGCCTGGAGTCCCGGGTACACTGAAGCTTTCTTT. It is translated as CAWSPGYTEAFF.

This clone has ten or more counts. The chain has TRBV11-3 and TRBJ1-1; 8 nucleotides match TRBD1. V was clipped by 7 bases and J by 1 base; unmatched bases: 8. CDR1 and CDR2 (germline): SGHNT, YENEEA. The CDR3 has 15 amino acids. CDR3 in DNA: TGTGCCAGCACCCTCAGGGGGCACAAGAACACTGAAGCTTTCTTT. Its protein product is CASTLRGHKNTEAFF.